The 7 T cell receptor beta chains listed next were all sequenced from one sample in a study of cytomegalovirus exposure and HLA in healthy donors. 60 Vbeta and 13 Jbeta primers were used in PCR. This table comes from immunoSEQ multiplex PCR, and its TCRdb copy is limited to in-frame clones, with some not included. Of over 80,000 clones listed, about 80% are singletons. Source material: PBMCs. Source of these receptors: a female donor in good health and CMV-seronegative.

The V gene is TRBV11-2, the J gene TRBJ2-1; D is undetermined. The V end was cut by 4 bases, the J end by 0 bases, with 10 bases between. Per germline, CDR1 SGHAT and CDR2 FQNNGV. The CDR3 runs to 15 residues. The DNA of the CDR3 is TGTGCCAGCAGCTCGCAGGTGGGCTCCTACAATGAGCAGTTCTTC. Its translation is CASSSQVGSYNEQFF.

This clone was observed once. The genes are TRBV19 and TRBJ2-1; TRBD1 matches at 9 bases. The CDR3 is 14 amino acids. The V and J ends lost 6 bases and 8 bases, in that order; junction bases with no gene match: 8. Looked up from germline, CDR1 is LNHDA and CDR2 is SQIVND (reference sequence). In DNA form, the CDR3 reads TGTGCCAGTAGCGATCCACAGGGGGCCTATGAGCAGTTCTTC. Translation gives CASSDPQGAYEQFF.

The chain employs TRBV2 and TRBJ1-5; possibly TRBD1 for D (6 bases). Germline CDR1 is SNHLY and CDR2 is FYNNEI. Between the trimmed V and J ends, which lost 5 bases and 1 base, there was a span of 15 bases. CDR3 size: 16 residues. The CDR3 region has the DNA TGTGCCAGCAGTCCGGACAGACAGCTGAGCAATCAGCCCCAGCATTTT. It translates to CASSPDRQLSNQPQHF.

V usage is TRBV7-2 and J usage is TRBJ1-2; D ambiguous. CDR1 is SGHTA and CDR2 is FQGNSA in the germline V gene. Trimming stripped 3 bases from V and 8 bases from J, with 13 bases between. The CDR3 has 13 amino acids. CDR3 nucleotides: TGTGCCAGCAGCTTTCCCCCCCCGGTCGGCTACACCTTC. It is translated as CASSFPPPVGYTF.

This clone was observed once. DNA of the CDR3: TGTGCCAGCAGTTACAACCGCCCCCCAGGGCGGGAGCAGTACTTC. Translating it yields CASSYNRPPGREQYF. This rearrangement joins TRBV6-5 to TRBJ2-7; D might be TRBD1 (5 bases). Germline assignment: CDR1 MNHEY and CDR2 SVGAGI. V lost 2 bases and J 7 bases, leaving 18 bases between the germline ends. The CDR3 length is 15 residues.

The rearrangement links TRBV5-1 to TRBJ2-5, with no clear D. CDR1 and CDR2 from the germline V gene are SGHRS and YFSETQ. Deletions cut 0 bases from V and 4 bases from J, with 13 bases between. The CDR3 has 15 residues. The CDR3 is CASSLGSAAVETQYF. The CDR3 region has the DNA TGCGCCAGCAGCTTGGGGTCCGCGGCGGTAGAGACCCAGTACTTC.

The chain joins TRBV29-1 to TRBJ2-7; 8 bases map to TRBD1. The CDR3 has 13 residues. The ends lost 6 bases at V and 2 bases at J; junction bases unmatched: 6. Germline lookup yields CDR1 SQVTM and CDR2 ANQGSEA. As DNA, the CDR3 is TGCAGCGTAACGGGACAGGAGACCTACGAGCAGTACTTC. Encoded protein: CSVTGQETYEQYF.